This T cell receptor (beta chain) was profiled in a study of shared clonotypes between healthy human individuals (dated by TCRdb to 2018 to 2021). About the study as a whole: The cohort comprised a couple of women and three men aged 18 to 49 years. For each donor, CD4 naive and CD4 memory were each given three plates, CD8 naive was given two plates, and CD8 memory was given one plate. To estimate repertoire size and how much clonotype sharing occurs between individuals, the study deeply sequenced the blood TCR repertoires of 5 or 6 healthy adults. To increase sequencing depth and limit assay-specific biases, TCR repertoire library preparation and sequencing were carried out by different laboratories using diverse techniques. Between about 0.94 and 8.9 billion PBMCs per donor were obtained by leukapheresis.

As for this clone: Its target antigen remains unknown. No clone much larger than this one lies a single base away; base qualities are absent.

The CDR3, from cysteine to phenylalanine, totals 15 residues. Just the 45-base CDR3 DNA is kept, in frame starting at base 1. V is trimmed back by 1 base and J by 2 bases, and the junction contains 4 bases that no gene match accounts for. CDR1 and CDR2 are drawn from the germline V gene: MDHEN, SYDVKM. Donors were healthy HIV-negative adults with no recently reported acute infections or vaccinations. Only Caucasian adults living in Nashville, Tennessee, USA were represented among the donors. CD4+ T cells were enriched by magnetic negative selection; naive cells were then positively selected on CD45RA, and the negative fraction formed the memory subset. Blood was collected by leukapheresis, and PBMCs were isolated by Ficoll-Histopaque density gradient centrifugation and then cryopreserved in liquid nitrogen vapor phase. Purity and quantity of every magnetically sorted T cell population were checked by analytical flow cytometry. Genomic DNA was isolated from every sorted fraction and measured by UV absorbance on a Nanodrop 2000c.

Using the deep immunoSEQ assay, TCR CDR3 regions were amplified from genomic DNA by multiplex PCR. Extracted genomic DNA from each cell subset was distributed evenly across all wells of several immunoSEQ 96-well plates, and each plate was treated as a replicate. For sorted subsets, approximately 190 ng genomic DNA, equal to approximately 30,000 T cell genomes, was loaded into each replicate PCR. Purified libraries were measured with a Qubit 3.0 fluorometer, size-checked on a Bioanalyzer 2100, and measured again with the KAPA Library Quantification kit. Each immunoSEQ 96-well plate was sequenced on its own single-read 150-cycle Illumina NextSeq 550 flow cell. Concerning the study's data processing: The immunoSEQ output contained only junctional sequences without quality scores, so filtering could not match that applied to full-length reads. To assign V/J genes and CDR3, sequences were annotated using PyIR, a Python wrapper for IgBLAST v1.9, with IMGT germline references. Any read was removed if the V/J assignment was weak (E-value above 1e-6), the CDR3 was missing, or the read contained stop codons, out-of-frame junctions, or ambiguous translated residues. V3J clonotypes were defined as sequences sharing the same inferred V gene, J gene, and CDR3 amino acid sequence. To compute the percentage overlap between repertoires, the number of shared unique clonotypes was divided by the size of the smaller repertoire. Three approaches were used to assess repertoire richness: RTK rarefaction, the Chao1 estimator, and Recon v2.1 estimates of unobserved clonotypes. Generation probabilities were computed with OLGA for all TCRbeta clonotypes obtained by the gDNA method from several donors. Imported from immuneACCESS, the table was reduced by TCRdb to in-frame sequences with V and J called. These copies leave out some clones; in studies compared against another copy, an unresolved V gene accounts for under half, and the cause of the remainder is not known. V, J and clone size are taken as reported in that table, and D and trimming were inferred from the DNA itself. Within this sample are about 2.4 million clones, with approximately 93% of them counted one time only. The top ten clonotypes cover 0.36% of the sample.

Study-wide conclusions, independent of this receptor: Sharing across a few donors was observed for roughly 5.4% of naive CD4, 3% to 4% of naive CD8, 2% to 2.5% of memory CD4, and about 0.4% of memory CD8 clonotypes. Naive subsets generally had larger estimated clonotype richness than memory subsets did. The small number of donors limited the genetic and exposure-history diversity represented. Pairwise subsampling indicated that sequencing depth was expected to affect the degree of clonotype sharing among donors. Even with the large sequencing depth, rarefaction of the sorted-subset datasets indicated that sequencing was incomplete. Higher generation probabilities were observed for clonotypes shared by all four sorted-subset donors than for non-shared clonotypes. Sampling was restricted to blood, and TCR repertoires in tissues likely differ from the TCR repertoires found in blood.

Sequences were obtained from naive CD4+ T cells from PBMCs. The cell subset or site label of this sample denotes: CD45RA+ positively selected. This sequence originates from a man between 18 and 29 years old in good health. Some clones in this sample may be carry-over from other donors' samples. The sequence joins TRBV28 to TRBJ2-5; 7 bases in between match TRBD2. Here is the DNA: TGTGCCAGCAGTTTATCGCGGGGGAGGCAAGAGACCCAGTACTTC. Its protein is CASSLSRGRQETQYF.